This T cell receptor (beta chain) originates from a study of CD8+CD57+ T cells in acquired aplastic anemia. According to the study, genomic DNA was the template for TCR beta VDJ and CDR3 profiling. TCRdb recomputed calls from the reads with MiXCR, one row per CDR3 protein. The sample records roughly 290,000 distinct CDR3 sequences, 50% to 65% being singletons. This clonotype was counted ten times or more. An expansion of CD8+CD57+ cells by flow cytometry had been shown in patients chosen for sequencing. Germline CDR1 is SGHTS and CDR2 is YDEGEE. V was clipped by 3 bases and J by 4 bases; unmatched bases: 3. The CDR3 has 16 amino acids.

Specimen: sorted CD4+, CD8+, or CD8+CD57+ T cells (not recorded which) from PBMCs. This chain uses TRBV5-8 with TRBJ2-1, with TRBD2 matching 14 bases. The TCR sequence derives from a human donor with aplastic anemia. CDR3 in amino acids: CASSSGTSGSYNEQFF. As DNA, the CDR3 is TGTGCCAGCAGCTCGGGGACTAGCGGGAGTTACAATGAGCAGTTCTTC.